Listed below are T cell receptor beta chains from one sample, sequenced in a study of identical twins. TCRdb re-called the 5' RACE reads through MiXCR, storing one row per CDR3 protein. The table records roughly 1.6 million distinct CDR3 sequences, around a third of them present only once. Source material: cord blood. Source of these receptors: a newborn girl in good health. CDR3s include the opening cysteine and the closing phenylalanine or tryptophan. The D gene is left open where the match is weak. Clone size is not always given. Where it is, it says once, few, many or a class for expanded clones.

>-|TRBJ1-2|TRBV29-1|-
TGCAGCGTTGAGCCAGCCTCTAACTATGGCTACACCTTC
CSVEPASNYGYTF
>TRBD1|TRBJ2-3|TRBV29-1|many
TGCAGCGCTCGGGACAGTCCGGGTGATACGCAGTATTTT
CSARDSPGDTQYF
>-|TRBJ1-2|TRBV20-1|-
TGCAGTGCCCCCTTGGGGGGCGGGTATGGCTACACCTTC
CSAPLGGGYGYTF
>TRBD1|TRBJ1-4|TRBV12-3/TRBV12-4|many
TGTGCCAGCAGTTGGGCCGGGACAGGGTATGAAAAACTGTTTTTT
CASSWAGTGYEKLFF
>TRBD2|TRBJ2-7|TRBV28|-
TGTGCCAGCAGTTTTCTAGCGGGTGTGGGGGAGCAGTACTTC
CASSFLAGVGEQYF
>TRBD1|TRBJ1-6|TRBV28|few
TGTGCCAGCAGTCCCCCTCGACAGGGAAACTCCTATAATTCACCCCTCCACTTT
CASSPPRQGNSYNSPLHF
>-|TRBJ2-1|TRBV20-1|few
TGCAGTGCTGCAAAAGTGGTGGGTTACAATGAGCAGTTCTTC
CSAAKVVGYNEQFF
>-|TRBJ1-1|TRBV5-6|once
TGTGCCAGCAACCCCCTCCGGGGGCTCCCTTACACTGAAGCTTTCTTT
CASNPLRGLPYTEAFF
>TRBD2|TRBJ2-1|TRBV28|few
TGTGCCAGCAGATCCGGGACTAGAAGGAGCAATGAGCAGTTCTTC
CASRSGTRRSNEQFF
>-|TRBJ2-1|TRBV7-2|few
TGTGCCAGCAGGCTAGGGCTAATCAGGTACAATGAGCAGTTCTTC
CASRLGLIRYNEQFF
>-|TRBJ2-3|TRBV6-6|few
TGTGCCAGCAGTTATTCAGCGCCGCGCACAGATACGCAGTATTTT
CASSYSAPRTDTQYF
>TRBD1|TRBJ1-1|TRBV20-1|-
TGCAGTGCTGGGGGGACAGGGGGCAGGATGAACACTGAAGCTTTCTTT
CSAGGTGGRMNTEAFF
>-|TRBJ1-5|TRBV20-1|few
TGCAGTGCTTGGCCGCCTTATACGAGCAATCAGCCCCAGCATTTT
CSAWPPYTSNQPQHF
>-|TRBJ2-5|TRBV11-2|-
TGTGCCAGCAGCTTAGAAGGGATCTGGGAGACCCAGTACTTC
CASSLEGIWETQYF
>TRBD1|TRBJ1-1|TRBV5-1|few
TGCGCCAGCAGCTCGGTCCAGGGGGCGATGAACACTGAAGCTTTCTTT
CASSSVQGAMNTEAFF
>-|TRBJ1-4|TRBV12-3/TRBV12-4|-
TGTGCCAGTAGTTTAGCGCCGGCGCGGGGACTGTTTTTT
CASSLAPARGLFF
>-|TRBJ1-2|TRBV6-1|-
TGTGCCAGCAGTGAACTCAGGGTGTATGGCTACACCTTC
CASSELRVYGYTF
>TRBD2|TRBJ2-3|TRBV28|-
TGTGCCAGCCAAACGCGACTAGCGGGAGGGTGGACAGATACGCAGTATTTT
CASQTRLAGGWTDTQYF
>TRBD1|TRBJ1-1|TRBV5-1|-
TGCGCCAGCAGCCCTGACAGGGGGAGACTGTACACTGAAGCTTTCTTT
CASSPDRGRLYTEAFF
>-|TRBJ1-1|TRBV5-1|-
TGCGCCAGCAGCTTGAAGGCAGGCGGGAACACTGAAGCTTTCTTT
CASSLKAGGNTEAFF
>-|TRBJ2-2|TRBV25-1|-
TGTGCCAGCAGTGAAGTTGGTTCCGGGGAGCTGTTTTTT
CASSEVGSGELFF